This TCR beta chain was sequenced during a study of T cell responses to AZD1222 COVID-19 vaccine. Overall study results and limits: Targeting of unmutated variant regions was reportedly seen in nearly half of spike-specific TCRs. Clonal diversity may have been underestimated, and the donors were mostly white British, with more females than males.

The CDR3 is made up of 14 amino acids. Germline CDR1 SGHDT, CDR2 YYEEEE. With 2 bases clipped from V and 3 bases from J, the junction kept 3 bases outside the gene matches. Clones were read by immunoSEQ multiplex PCR, and TCRdb kept only the in-frame ones, dropping some. The sample shows some 150,000 clones, around 92% of them seen only once. In regard to this clone: Its cognate antigen is unknown.

The analysis combined second doses at about 4 or about 12 weeks. The chain links TRBV5-6 to TRBJ2-7, with TRBD2 matching 9 bases. The clonotype originates from an adult who received the AZD1222 COVID-19 vaccine. The source was peripheral blood, collected 28 days after the second AZD1222 dose. The CDR3 region has the DNA TGTGCCAGCAGCTTTGGCGGGAGGGTCTACGAGCAGTACTTC. Translated: CASSFGGRVYEQYF. Full variable domain (rest looked up from reference TRBV5-6 and TRBJ2-7): DAGVTQSPTHLIKTRGQQVTLRCSPKSGHDTVSWYQQALGQGPQFIFQYYEEEERQRGNFPDRFSGHQFPNYSSELNVNALLLGDSALYLCASSFGGRVYEQYFGPGTRLTVT.